This T cell receptor beta chain was recovered during a study of glioma-infiltrating T cells after dendritic cell vaccination (dated by TCRdb to the mid-2010s). Regarding the study in general: The cohort comprised about 15 glioblastoma patients from Phase I and II dendritic cell vaccination trials, 9 newly diagnosed and 6 with recurrent disease. Between about 2003 and 2012, patients were given autologous tumor lysate-pulsed dendritic cell vaccination. The vaccine consisted of monocyte-derived dendritic cells cultured seven to eight days with IL-4 and GM-CSF, then pulsed overnight with autologous tumor lysate. Each patient got three intradermal injections of the dendritic cell vaccine, spaced at biweekly intervals, in the arm below the axilla. Deep sequencing of TCR beta CDR3 regions was used to quantify tumor-infiltrating lymphocyte content and compare tumor and blood repertoires in dendritic cell-vaccinated glioblastoma patients. Survival after dendritic cell vaccination was correlated with TCR sequencing metrics such as TIL content and the overlap between tumor and blood repertoires.

General findings and caveats noted by the study authors: After dendritic cell vaccination, a higher estimated pretreatment TIL content predicted longer time to progression and overall survival. The cohort was small and heterogeneous, and full blood and tumor sets were available for few patients, with initial-recurrent tumor pairs available for even fewer patients. No direct relationship between TCR clonality and survival was found, suggesting that a diverse polyclonal response may matter. The response model built on TCR overlap across three groups was characterized as speculative, with prospective validation still needed.

The meaning of the sample's time point label: after dendritic cell vaccination, including at tumor progression/relapse. To be selected, patients needed enough residual fresh-frozen tumor tissue and more than two years of available survival data. An isocitrate dehydrogenase mutation was not carried by any of the glioblastoma patients, although molecular status was otherwise variable. PBMC collection took place before vaccination, two weeks after the third vaccination, and at tumor progression if progression occurred. The Qiagen DNeasy Blood extraction Kit was used to extract genomic DNA. Details on this clone: Its specific antigen is unknown. Per-nucleotide qualities are absent, and no much larger clonotype sits a single base away.

The junction shows trimming of 4 bases on V and 4 bases on J, and the gene matches do not reach 10 bases of it. Counted from cysteine to phenylalanine, this CDR3 has 16 amino acids. Only the CDR3 region is kept as DNA, spanning 48 bases read in frame from base 1. From a lookup of the germline V gene, CDR1 and CDR2 are KGHSH and LQKENI. TCRB CDR3 regions were amplified from approximately 2 ug genomic DNA, or all available DNA if less, using the immunoSEQ assay. Multiplex PCR used 60 forward primers for TCR V beta segments and 13 reverse primers for J beta segments. To estimate reads per starting template, synthetic control templates were spiked into each sample at limiting dilution. Reads of 87 bp were generated by sequencing on the Illumina HiSeq System. In the authors' own workflow: PCR and sequencing errors were removed by a nearest neighbor algorithm that merged closely related sequences. TCR overlap was measured as the percentage of unique tumor TCR beta sequences also present in the same patient's peripheral blood. TCRdb limited this immuneACCESS table to in-frame rearrangements with V and J called. A share of clones is missing; checked studies link under half to unresolved V genes, and the rest is unexplained. V and J calls and clone size are as listed in that table; D and trimming were resolved from the DNA. Across this sample there are about 64,000 clones, with around nine tenths seen only once. Around 10% of the sample comes from the top ten.

The sample consisted of blood, taken after dendritic cell vaccination. This sequence was found in a human donor with glioblastoma. The chain employs TRBV18 and TRBJ1-2, with 9 bases in between that match TRBD1. The bases are TGTGCCAGCTCACTGTCCCGGGACAGGGCGGGCTATGGCTACACCTTC. Its protein product is CASSLSRDRAGYGYTF.